This TCR beta chain is from a study of cytomegalovirus exposure and HLA in healthy donors. Study outcomes and limitations: Sequence variants that were highly shared formed a cluster that was likely a sequencing artifact. By HLA locus, TCR association rates varied in a later analysis, with DRB1 showing the most and HLA-C the fewest. There were some V segments, including TRBV6-2 and TRBV6-3, excluded as indistinguishable.

CDR3 length: 14 residues. CDR1 SNHLY and CDR2 FYNNEI come from the germline V gene. With 3 bases clipped from V and 5 bases from J, the junction kept 4 bases outside the gene matches. With 60 Vbeta and 13 Jbeta primers, the PCR was carried out. Only in-frame clones appear in the TCRdb table, and some are missing; sequencing was by immunoSEQ multiplex PCR. The sample includes around 49,000 clones, around 82% of them seen just once. Points on this clone: Its specificity is unknown.

Input material: PBMCs. The TCR comes from a young man in good health and CMV-seropositive. The V and J genes are TRBV2 and TRBJ2-3; 8 nucleotides align to TRBD2. CDR3 sequence: CASSDRGGEDTQYF. CDR3 coding DNA: TGTGCCAGCAGTGACCGGGGGGGCGAAGATACGCAGTATTTT.